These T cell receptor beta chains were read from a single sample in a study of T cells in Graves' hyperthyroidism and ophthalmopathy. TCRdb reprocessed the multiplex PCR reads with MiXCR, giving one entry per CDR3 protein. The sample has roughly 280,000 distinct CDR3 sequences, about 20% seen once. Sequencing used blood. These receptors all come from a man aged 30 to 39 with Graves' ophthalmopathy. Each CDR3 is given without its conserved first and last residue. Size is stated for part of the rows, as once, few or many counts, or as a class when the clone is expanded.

cdr3_aa: ASTQLGTSVYEQY
j_call: TRBJ2-7
v_call: TRBV2
clone_size: few

cdr3_aa: SAQPDRLSEAF
j_call: TRBJ1-1
v_call: TRBV20-1
clone_size: NA

cdr3_aa: ASRKLADEYNEQF
j_call: TRBJ2-1
v_call: TRBV9
clone_size: few

cdr3_aa: ASSLFAGVTDEQY
j_call: TRBJ2-7
v_call: TRBV28
clone_size: many

cdr3_aa: ASRLEPAEETQY
j_call: TRBJ2-5
v_call: TRBV6-1
clone_size: few

cdr3_aa: ASSGQGARNQPQH
j_call: TRBJ1-5
v_call: TRBV2
clone_size: NA

cdr3_aa: ASRGGRGKEQF
j_call: TRBJ2-1
v_call: TRBV28
clone_size: few

cdr3_aa: SATPGPGNTIY
j_call: TRBJ1-3
v_call: TRBV20-1
clone_size: once

cdr3_aa: ASSFNGLSYEQY
j_call: TRBJ2-7
v_call: TRBV5-5
clone_size: NA

cdr3_aa: ASSLGSGNPYEQY
j_call: TRBJ2-7
v_call: TRBV11-2
clone_size: NA

cdr3_aa: ASSFYSGRPPYEQY
j_call: TRBJ2-7
v_call: TRBV5-1
clone_size: few

cdr3_aa: ASSYTTSGTYEQY
j_call: TRBJ2-7
v_call: TRBV6-5
clone_size: many

cdr3_aa: SAGAGTSGTDEQY
j_call: TRBJ2-7
v_call: TRBV20-1
clone_size: NA

cdr3_aa: SAPRGLGDTEAF
j_call: TRBJ1-1
v_call: TRBV20-1
clone_size: NA

cdr3_aa: ASSSGGWAGALSYNEQF
j_call: TRBJ2-1
v_call: TRBV7-2
clone_size: few

cdr3_aa: ASSPGGQGTTGELF
j_call: TRBJ2-2
v_call: TRBV7-2
clone_size: many

cdr3_aa: ASRSENTGELF
j_call: TRBJ2-2
v_call: TRBV10-2
clone_size: few